The source of this TCR beta chain is a study of T cell clones after liver transplantation. General observations from the study: Compared with third party-reactive sequences, donor-reactive ones declined more, independent of withdrawal success.

This clone was picked up a small number of times. Its antigen is unknown. TCRdb's copy holds only in-frame clones and misses some; the assay was immunoSEQ multiplex PCR. This table has under 90,000 clones, about four fifths appearing once. This receptor was identified in a human donor who received a liver transplant. Sequenced material: CD4+ T cells from blood, taken before liver transplant.

CDR3 nucleotide sequence: TGTGCCAGCAGTCCCAGGGGTAGTAGGGCTTTCTTT. Translation gives CASSPRGSRAFF. The rearrangement uses TRBV5-4 and TRBJ1-1; D might be TRBD1 (6 bases). The germline V and J ends were trimmed by 5 bases and 11 bases, with 16 bases remaining between them. In germline, CDR1 is SGHNT, CDR2 YYREEE (reference sequence). The CDR3 covers 12 residues.